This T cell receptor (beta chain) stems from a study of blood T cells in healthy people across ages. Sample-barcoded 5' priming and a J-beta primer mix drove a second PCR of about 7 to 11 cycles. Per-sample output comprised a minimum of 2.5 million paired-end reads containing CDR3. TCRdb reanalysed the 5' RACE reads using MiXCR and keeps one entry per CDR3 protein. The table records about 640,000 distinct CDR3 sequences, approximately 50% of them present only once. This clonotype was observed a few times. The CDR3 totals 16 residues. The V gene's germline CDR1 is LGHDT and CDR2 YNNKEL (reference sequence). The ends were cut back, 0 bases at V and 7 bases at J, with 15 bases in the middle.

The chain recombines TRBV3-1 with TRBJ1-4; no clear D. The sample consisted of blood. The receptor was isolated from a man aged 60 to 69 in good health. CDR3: CASSQDPVSGIEKLFF. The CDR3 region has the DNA TGTGCCAGCAGCCAAGATCCGGTTTCCGGGATTGAAAAACTGTTTTTT.